The 29 T cell receptor beta chains below all came from one sample that was sequenced in a study of T cell responses to AZD1222 COVID-19 vaccine. Using immunoSEQ multiplex PCR, the repertoire was profiled, and TCRdb retains in-frame clones only, with some absent. The data show roughly 120,000 clones, with roughly 92% seen just once and around 1.6% held by the top ten. This sample comprised peripheral blood, obtained 28 days after the second AZD1222 dose. The receptors derive from an adult who received the AZD1222 COVID-19 vaccine.

CDR3 region: CASSAYTSGRTLSSYEQYF. In nucleotides, the CDR3 is TGTGCCAGCAGTGCGTACACTAGCGGGAGGACCTTGAGCTCCTACGAGCAGTACTTC. The chain joins TRBV28 to TRBJ2-7; TRBD2 matches 12 bases. Germline-derived CDR1 and CDR2 are MDHEN and SYDVKM. J was trimmed by 0 bases and V by 5 bases; bases with no gene match: 14. CDR3 size: 19 residues.

This rearrangement joins TRBV9 to TRBJ1-4; no firm D call. Per the germline V gene, CDR1 is SGDLS and CDR2 is YYNGEE. Between the trimmed V and J ends, which lost 0 bases and 7 bases, there was a span of 13 bases. This CDR3 has 15 residues. The CDR3, as DNA: TGTGCCAGCAGCGTAGGGTTGGGGTTGGGTGAAAAACTGTTTTTT. Translated: CASSVGLGLGEKLFF.

The chain is built from TRBV6-6 and TRBJ2-7; no definite D call. V was trimmed by 0 bases and J by 5 bases, leaving 11 bases between them. The CDR3 spans 14 residues. Germline CDR1 is MNHNY and CDR2 is SVGAGI (reference sequence). The CDR3 nucleotides are TGTGCCAGCAGTTACTCTTGGCCGCCCCACGAGCAGTACTTC. This encodes CASSYSWPPHEQYF.

This sequence joins TRBV11-2 and TRBJ1-2; D remains unclear. Per the germline V gene, CDR1 is SGHAT and CDR2 is FQNNGV. The V and J ends lost 0 bases and 1 base respectively, with 3 bases between them. CDR3 length: 13 amino acids. CDR3 region: CASSLDSNYGYTF. As DNA, the CDR3 is TGTGCCAGCAGCTTAGACAGTAACTATGGCTACACCTTC.

The chain joins TRBV7-2 to TRBJ1-5; D is perhaps TRBD1 (5 bases). CDR1 SGHTA and CDR2 FQGNSA come from the germline V gene. Trimming removed 5 bases from V and 7 bases from J, with 18 bases in between. The CDR3 is 15 amino acids. This chain's CDR3 is CASSKSGSAGQPQHF. In DNA, the CDR3 is TGTGCCAGCAGCAAAAGTGGCAGCGCAGGGCAGCCCCAGCATTTT.

This clone was counted only a few times. The chain carries TRBV25-1 and TRBJ2-3; tentative D call: TRBD1 (5 bases). The V end was cut by 7 bases, the J end by 5 bases, with 16 bases between. CDR1 is MGHDK and CDR2 is SYGVNS in the germline V gene. This CDR3 contains 14 residues. This chain's CDR3 is CASIRRRGGDTQYF. CDR3 DNA sequence: TGTGCCAGCATAAGGCGAAGGGGTGGAGATACGCAGTATTTT.

This chain joins TRBV4-1 and TRBJ1-2; no definite D call. The CDR3 covers 20 residues. V lost 0 bases to trimming and J lost 8 bases, with 31 bases between them. Per the germline V gene, CDR1 is MGHRA and CDR2 is YSYEKL. CDR3 coding DNA: TGCGCCAGCAGCCAAGATCACGTCGAAGCCGTGACCCGACTAAATTACGGCTACACCTTC. This sequence encodes CASSQDHVEAVTRLNYGYTF.

The chain links TRBV30 to TRBJ2-4; weak D call: TRBD2 (6 bases). CDR1 and CDR2 from the germline V gene are GTSNPN and SVGIG (reference sequence). Trimming cost V 0 bases and J 11 bases, with 11 bases left between them. This CDR3 has 12 amino acids. DNA of the CDR3: TGTGCCTGGAGTGTAGGCGGGGTTGTTCAGTACTTC. Encoded protein: CAWSVGGVVQYF.

The CDR3 reads CASSQAWGGASKNIQYF. CDR3 nucleotides: TGTGCCAGCAGCCAAGCATGGGGGGGGGCATCCAAAAACATTCAGTACTTC. The V and J genes are TRBV4-2 and TRBJ2-4; a possible D gene is TRBD2 (7 bases). Germline-derived CDR1 and CDR2 are LGHNA and YNFKEQ. V dropped 1 base and J dropped 2 bases, with 15 bases sitting between them. This CDR3 is built from 17 residues.

CDR3 region: CASSLDLRGEHGYTF. The CDR3 DNA is TGTGCCAGCAGCTTAGATCTACGAGGGGAGCATGGCTACACCTTC. The chain joins TRBV11-2 to TRBJ1-2; D is perhaps TRBD1 (5 bases). Trimming pared 0 bases from V and 6 bases from J, leaving 14 bases between. CDR1 and CDR2 from the germline V gene are SGHAT and FQNNGV. The CDR3 totals 15 residues.

V usage is TRBV5-1 and J usage is TRBJ1-6; D gene unclear. The germline V and J ends were trimmed by 2 bases and 12 bases, with 12 bases remaining between them. There are 13 residues in the CDR3. The V gene's germline CDR1 is SGHRS and CDR2 YFSETQ. CDR3 region: CASSFGSGEPLHF. The CDR3 DNA reads as TGCGCCAGCAGCTTTGGTAGTGGGGAACCCCTCCACTTT.

V and J are TRBV28 and TRBJ2-2, with D possibly being TRBD2 (5 bases). This CDR3 has 15 residues. Looked up from germline, CDR1 is MDHEN and CDR2 is SYDVKM. Trimming removed 7 bases from V and 2 bases from J, with 14 bases in between. The CDR3 reads CASTETSLNTGELFF. The CDR3 DNA follows: TGTGCCAGCACAGAAACTAGTCTAAACACCGGGGAGCTGTTTTTT.

The gene calls are TRBV5-1 and TRBJ2-1; 9 positions agree with TRBD2. Germline V gives CDR1 SGHRS, CDR2 YFSETQ. V trimming: 5 bases; J trimming: 0 bases; junction bases outside the gene matches: 3. The CDR3 is made up of 15 amino acids. CDR3 DNA sequence: TGCGCCAGCAGGGCGGGAGGGATCTCCTACAATGAGCAGTTCTTC. This gives the protein CASRAGGISYNEQFF.

The rearrangement uses TRBV11-2 and TRBJ2-7; no reliable D call. Germline V CDR1 and CDR2: SGHAT, FQNNGV. V lost 3 bases to trimming and J lost 0 bases, with 3 bases between them. The CDR3 is made up of 12 amino acids. The CDR3 nucleotides are TGTGCCAGCAGCTTGGGCTCCTACGAGCAGTACTTC. It codes for CASSLGSYEQYF.

The chain combines TRBV6-2 or TRBV6-3 with TRBJ1-5; 7 nucleotides match TRBD1. This CDR3 contains 14 residues. J gave up 4 bases and V 4 bases, and 4 bases lay outside the gene matches. CDR1 and CDR2 from the germline V gene are MNHEY and SVGEGT. The CDR3 protein is CASSSGTENQPQHF. The CDR3 coding sequence is TGTGCCAGCAGTTCCGGGACAGAAAATCAGCCCCAGCATTTT.

This clone was observed once. The J gene is TRBJ2-1, the V gene TRBV19; 8 bases match TRBD1. Germline V gene data show CDR1 as LNHDA and CDR2 as SQIVND (reference sequence). Unmatched junction bases numbered 6, after V lost 3 bases and J lost 2 bases. The CDR3 spans 16 residues. The DNA of the CDR3 is TGTGCCAGTAGTATGAGGCGACAGGGGACCTACAATGAGCAGTTCTTC. Protein: CASSMRRQGTYNEQFF.

The CDR3 reads CASSVSGGNSYNEQFF. CDR3 coding DNA: TGTGCCAGCAGCGTTTCCGGGGGGAACTCCTACAATGAGCAGTTCTTC. The chain recombines TRBV9 with TRBJ2-1; 7 bases are shared with TRBD2. The junction had 5 bases not matched to a gene; V was cut back by 2 bases and J by 0 bases. CDR1 is SGDLS and CDR2 is YYNGEE in the germline V gene. CDR3 length: 16 residues.

Regarding this clone: Other DNA variants within this sample encode the same CDR3. The rearrangement links TRBV19 to TRBJ1-1, with 8 bases identical to TRBD1. V dropped 5 bases and J dropped 7; count of bases not matched to a gene: 3. CDR3 length: 12 amino acids. Germline V CDR1 and CDR2: LNHDA, SQIVND (reference sequence). CDR3 nucleotides: TGTGCCAGTAGTGGACAGGGATTTGAAGCTTTCTTT. Translating it yields CASSGQGFEAFF.

The CDR3 spells CASSLLQNTEAFF. CDR3 nucleotide sequence: TGTGCCAGCAGTTTATTGCAGAACACTGAAGCTTTCTTT. The chain joins TRBV28 to TRBJ1-1; D is uncertain. CDR3 length: 13 amino acids. Per the germline V gene, CDR1 is MDHEN and CDR2 is SYDVKM. V was pared by 1 base and J by 1 base, with 4 bases between.

This chain links TRBV28 with TRBJ2-3, with TRBD2 matching over 9 bases. V lost 2 bases to trimming and J lost 0 bases; unmatched junction nucleotides: 6. The germline V gene has CDR1 MDHEN and CDR2 SYDVKM. The CDR3 consists of 17 residues. This chain's CDR3 is CASSLVSSGKSTDTQYF. The CDR3, as DNA: TGTGCCAGCAGTTTAGTGTCTAGCGGGAAGAGCACAGATACGCAGTATTTT. The variable domain in full, with the rest retrieved from reference TRBV28 and TRBJ2-3, is DVKVTQSSRYLVKRTGEKVFLECVQDMDHENMFWYRQDPGLGLRLIYFSYDVKMKEKGDIPEGYSVSREKKERFSLILESASTNQTSMYLCASSLVSSGKSTDTQYFGPGTRLTVL.

This clone was detected once. The chain uses TRBV5-1 and TRBJ1-4; D is unclear. The CDR3 covers 15 residues. The ends were cut back, 4 bases at V and 1 base at J, with 11 bases in the middle. The germline V gene encodes CDR1 SGHRS and CDR2 YFSETQ. In DNA, the CDR3 is TGCGCCAGCAGCCAAAATGGGGAAACTAATGAAAAACTGTTTTTT. Translating it yields CASSQNGETNEKLFF.

The genes are TRBV5-1 and TRBJ2-1, with 14 bases identical to TRBD2. CDR1 and CDR2 (germline): SGHRS, YFSETQ. CDR3 size: 15 residues. V was clipped by 6 bases and J by 7 bases; unmatched bases: 6. DNA of the CDR3: TGCGCCAGCAAAGGACTAGCGGGAGGACGAAATGAGCAGTTCTTC. It translates to CASKGLAGGRNEQFF.

The chain couples TRBV5-5 to TRBJ2-5; D not certain. The V and J ends lost 5 bases and 5 bases respectively, with 13 bases between them. The length of the CDR3 is 13 residues. Germline V gives CDR1 SGHKS, CDR2 YYEKEE (reference sequence). CDR3 in DNA: TGTGCCAGCAGTACAGCCAAGTGGGAGACCCAGTACTTC. It encodes CASSTAKWETQYF.

J is TRBJ2-6 and V is TRBV2; unclear D gene. This CDR3 has 15 residues. Trimming removed 3 bases at V and 0 bases at J, with 6 bases between. Germline V gene lookup returns CDR1 SNHLY and CDR2 FYNNEI. The CDR3 is CASSENYSGANVLTF. The CDR3 DNA reads as TGTGCCAGCAGTGAGAATTACTCTGGGGCCAACGTCCTGACTTTC. The full variable domain, rest sourced from reference TRBV2 and TRBJ2-6, is EPEVTQTPSHQVTQMGQEVILRCVPISNHLYFYWYRQILGQKVEFLVSFYNNEISEKSEIFDDQFSVERPDGSNFTLKIRSTKLEDSAMYFCASSENYSGANVLTFGAGSRLTVL.

The V and J genes are TRBV5-8 and TRBJ2-4; 8 nucleotides match TRBD1. The CDR3 has 13 amino acids. V dropped 0 bases and J dropped 15; count of bases not matched to a gene: 8. Germline values: CDR1 SGHTS, CDR2 YDEGEE. The CDR3 here is CASSLAQGVRTYF. As DNA, the CDR3 is TGTGCCAGCAGCTTGGCACAGGGGGTTCGAACGTACTTC.

This chain links TRBV28 with TRBJ1-4; TRBD1 matches at 8 bases. Looked up from germline, CDR1 is MDHEN and CDR2 is SYDVKM. The CDR3 covers 15 residues. V was clipped by 5 bases and J by 3 bases; unmatched bases: 5. The CDR3 reads CASSQIQGANEKLFF. The CDR3 nucleotides are TGTGCCAGCAGTCAAATACAGGGGGCTAATGAAAAACTGTTTTTT.

The V gene is TRBV27, the J gene TRBJ1-5; 7 positions agree with TRBD1. The V gene end was trimmed by 5 bases and the J gene end by 2 bases; junction bases not matched to a gene: 12. In germline, CDR1 is MNHEY, CDR2 SMNVEV (reference sequence). The CDR3 extends over 17 amino acids. CDR3 DNA sequence: TGTGCCAGCAGTCCCCGGAAGACAGGGTGGGGCAATCAGCCCCAGCATTTT. Amino acids: CASSPRKTGWGNQPQHF.

V is TRBV18 and J is TRBJ1-3; D may be TRBD1 (5 bases). The CDR3 has 18 amino acids. The ends were cut back, 1 base at V and 0 bases at J, with 16 bases in the middle. The V gene's germline CDR1 is KGHSH and CDR2 LQKENI. The CDR3 bases are TGTGCCAGCTCACCACTCTATCTGACAGCGCGCTCTGGAAACACCATATATTTT. Its protein product is CASSPLYLTARSGNTIYF.

J is TRBJ2-5 and V is TRBV4-1, with D perhaps matching TRBD2 (7 bases). The CDR3 is 16 residues long. Trimming took 3 bases from V and 5 from J, leaving 19 bases between them. The germline V gene has CDR1 MGHRA and CDR2 YSYEKL. The DNA of the CDR3 is TGCGCCAGCAGCCACCCAGGGAGGGGGAGAGGGGAGACCCAGTACTTC. Encoded protein: CASSHPGRGRGETQYF.